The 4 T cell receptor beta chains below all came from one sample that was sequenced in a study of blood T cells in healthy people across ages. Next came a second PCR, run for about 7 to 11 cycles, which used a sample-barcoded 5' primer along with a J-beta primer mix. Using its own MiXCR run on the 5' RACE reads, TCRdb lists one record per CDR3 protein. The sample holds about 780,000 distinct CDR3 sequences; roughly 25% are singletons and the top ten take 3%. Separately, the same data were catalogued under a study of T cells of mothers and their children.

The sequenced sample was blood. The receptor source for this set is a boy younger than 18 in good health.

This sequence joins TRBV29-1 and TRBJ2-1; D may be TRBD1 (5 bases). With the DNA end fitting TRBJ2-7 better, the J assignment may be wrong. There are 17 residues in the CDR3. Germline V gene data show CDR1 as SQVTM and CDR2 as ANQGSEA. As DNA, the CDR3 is TGCAGCGTTGATTCTTTTGGGGCCCCTCGGCAGTCCTACGAGCAGTACTTC. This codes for CSVDSFGAPRQSYEQYF.

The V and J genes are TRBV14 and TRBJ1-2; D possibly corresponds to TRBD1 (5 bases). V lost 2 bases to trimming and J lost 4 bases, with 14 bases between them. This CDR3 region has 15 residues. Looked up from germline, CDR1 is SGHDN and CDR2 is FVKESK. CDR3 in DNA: TGTGCCAGCAGCCAAACGGCGGGGCAGGTCTATGGCTACACCTTC. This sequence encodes CASSQTAGQVYGYTF.

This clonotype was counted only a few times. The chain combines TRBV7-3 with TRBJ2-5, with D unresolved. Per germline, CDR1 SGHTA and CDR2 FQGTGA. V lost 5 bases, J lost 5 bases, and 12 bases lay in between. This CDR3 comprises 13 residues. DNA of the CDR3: TGTGCCAGCAGCAACGTCCCCGGGGAGACCCAGTACTTC. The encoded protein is CASSNVPGETQYF.

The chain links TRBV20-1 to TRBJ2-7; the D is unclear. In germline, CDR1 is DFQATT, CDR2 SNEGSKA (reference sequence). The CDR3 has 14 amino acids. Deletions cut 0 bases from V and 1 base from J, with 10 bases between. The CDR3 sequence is CSARDRSFSYEQYF. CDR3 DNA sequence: TGCAGTGCTAGAGATCGATCCTTTTCCTACGAGCAGTACTTC.